Listed here is a single T cell receptor (beta chain). This clone's antigen is unknown. The input lacks base qualities; no much larger clone sits a single base away. The cohort comprised approximately 700 healthy bone marrow donors. At the time of sampling, every cohort member was nominally healthy, though immune exposures that went unrecorded were likely present. The donor was CMV seronegative and belonged to the group of around 350 seronegative cohort members. Each donor provided a peripheral blood sample, and peripheral blood mononuclear cells were used for TCR beta sequencing. The Qiagen DNeasy Blood Extraction Kit was used to extract genomic DNA from the blood cell samples. The sample originates from a study of cytomegalovirus exposure and HLA in healthy donors (dated by TCRdb to about 2017). Background on the whole study: In an earlier analysis of 450 to 750 of the donors, less than 350 Gb of sequence data and 100 million or so unique TCR beta sequences from about 190 million T cells were reported. Roughly 290 gigabases of sequencing data and approximately 91 million unique TCR sequences made up an early release that covered several hundred HLA-typed donors. Among the approximately 400 genotyped donors, about 85% belonged to the genetic ancestry cluster associated with self-reported Caucasian donors. The aim of the study was to test whether cataloging public T cell receptors could identify signatures of past pathogen exposure. The study profiled the T cell repertoires of 550 to 700 subjects by immunosequencing and related them to cytomegalovirus serostatus. In addition to the first cohort of 500 to 850 subjects, a separate validation cohort of 120 different subjects was used. High-throughput TCR immunosequencing, statistical association of individual TCRs with disease status, and machine learning were combined to predict cytomegalovirus infection status. In a later analysis, previously published TCR beta repertoires from 550 to 700 donors were re-analyzed and high-resolution HLA genotyping was added so that TCR occurrence patterns could be studied. Rather than using new phenotypic data, the later analysis identified candidate immune exposures from TCR beta sequences and from how often those sequences occurred across donors. To decide whether each TCR beta V gene segment behaved as functional or pseudogenic, an earlier analysis of over 500 of the donors relied on high-throughput TCR beta sequencing. Donor age, sex, ethnicity and CMV serostatus were collected together with the repertoire data. A later genetic analysis took genome-wide SNP genotypes for about 65% of the roughly 670 donors and used that subset as a discovery cohort. All discovery cohort repertoires had been generated on a single sequencing platform. HLA typing included class I and class II loci at four-digit resolution. Typing coverage varied by locus: roughly 629-630 donors for A, B, C, DRB1 and DQB1; about 520 for DQA1; about 590 for DPA1; 400 to 480 for DPB1. Four to six DR-DQ haplotypes were handled as single units for association and clustering, since linkage in the cohort was strong. Across under 500 genotyped donors of the cohort, an average of 235,054 unique TCR beta nucleotide sequences per donor were sequenced, and 15% to 20% of those sequences were non-productive. Study-wide findings and limitations: A total of 164 TCR beta chains were listed by the study as associated with cytomegalovirus. Most CMV-associated TCR beta chains appeared to be HLA-restricted in a later analysis, and the HLA associations seemed to be driven largely by CMV exposure. Compared with equally common non-associated chains, HLA-associated TCR beta chains in a later analysis were more clonally expanded and had lower generation probabilities. Only TCR beta chains were sequenced in this cohort, and the absence of alpha or paired-chain data limited detectable features. Linkage disequilibrium might explain the correlated functional status among segregating V segments, but an unknown experimental factor could not be excluded. Sequencing depth was assumed to be roughly uniform across donors in the presence/absence analyses, though that assumption may not hold. In vitro tests confirmed that a few of the cytomegalovirus-associated TCR beta chains recognize cytomegalovirus antigens. Most TCR sequences were seen in very few donors, while some public TCRs were found in many individuals. V-gene and J-gene trimming of TCR beta chains was associated with a missense DCLRE1C variant in a later genetic analysis, and the association was replicated in an independent cohort. It was suggested by the authors that the approach could potentially be generalized to other disease states and immunological phenotypes. In a later genetic analysis, fewer N-insertions in productive TCRs were reported among donors in an Asian-associated ancestry cluster than the roughly 670-donor mean. The earlier analysis of about 600 of the donors excluded some 15 rarely observed V segments, including chromosome 9 orphons, because counts were too low. In a later analysis, some 18,000 TCR beta sequences were associated with specific HLA alleles at a false discovery rate of 0.05. A further reported finding was that TCR beta sequences accurately predicted the HLA-A and HLA-B alleles for most subjects in the first cohort. Because HLA typing was unavailable for some donors at each locus, only the typed subset was used in association tests. Broadly in line with IMGT annotations, most TCR beta V segments showed up in productive rearrangements about 87% or about 30% of the time in an earlier analysis of around 600 of the donors. The classifier was reported to diagnose cytomegalovirus status with high specificity and sensitivity in both the original cohort and the validation cohort. Several of the top co-occurrence clusters appeared to be linked to parvovirus B19, influenza, CMV and Epstein-Barr virus, according to a later analysis. Immune exposure information for the cohort was limited to CMV serostatus. A cluster of highly shared sequence variants was judged likely to represent a technical artifact of the sequencing pipeline. Strong co-occurrence of HLA alleles, especially DR and DQ, made assigning TCR associations to individual alleles difficult. According to a later analysis, TCR association rates differed among HLA loci, with DRB1 alleles showing the most associated TCRs and HLA-C alleles showing the fewest.

Libraries were built with the immunoSEQ multiplex PCR assay. For the multiplex PCR, a mixture combining 60 forward primers for TCR Vbeta segments and 13 reverse primers for TCR Jbeta segments was used. A multiplex PCR assay on genomic DNA amplified the CDR3 region of rearranged TCR beta genes. The amplified TCR beta libraries were sequenced on the Illumina HiSeq System as 87-base-pair reads. For the original study's pipeline: A later analysis tallied about 77 million unique TCR beta chains across the approximately 670 repertoires, and approximately 11 million of those chains were shared by two or more donors. A nearest-neighbor algorithm error-corrected the raw reads and collapsed the reads into unique sequences, merging closely related sequences to remove PCR and sequencing errors. V, D and J gene segments were assigned by aligning CDR3 sequences to IMGT reference sequences. For a sequence to be retained, a match of at least six nucleotides to both a V gene segment and a J gene segment was required. Rearrangements were classified as productive when the CDR3 lacked stop codons and remained in frame with V and J, and all other rearrangements were classified as non-productive. Following IMGT convention, CDR3 was defined as the stretch from the second conserved V-encoded cysteine to the conserved J-encoded phenylalanine. The earlier analysis of about 610 of the donors excluded sequences that lacked an unambiguous match to a single V gene segment. In an earlier analysis of 587 of the donors, V segments were called functional above 56.7% productive rearrangements and were called segregating when the between-donor standard deviation exceeded 5%. To diagnose cytomegalovirus status from the catalog of TCR beta chain sequences, a statistical classification framework was built. A later analysis assigned V and J genes by comparing TCR nucleotide sequences with IMGT/GENE-DB human TR gene sequences. In a later analysis, CDR3 sequences and most-parsimonious VDJ recombination scenarios were assigned using the TCRdist pipeline. A later analysis defined each TCR beta chain by its CDR3 amino acid sequence plus V-gene family, and excluded reads lacking a unique V-gene family. To address suspected cross-contamination and a sequencing artifact, a later analysis removed roughly 580 highly shared, low-generation-probability nucleotide sequences. A later analysis calculated a clonal expansion index for each public chain from normalized within-repertoire ranks of inferred template counts. Generation probabilities in a later analysis came from a VDJ recombination model fitted to out-of-frame rearrangements, and those results were checked against IGoR. A later analysis scored TCR-TCR, TCR-HLA and TCR-CMV co-occurrence with hypergeometric tests, applying a repertoire-size bias correction to TCR pairs. A later analysis estimated false discovery rates by permuting HLA or CMV assignments 20 times. In a later analysis, co-occurring TCRs were grouped using DBSCAN, with TCRdist sequence similarity added in when clustering inside HLA-allele-positive subsets. Repertoires with fewer than 30,000 or more than 120,000 public chains were left out of co-occurrence clustering, as were five repertoires with anomalous nucleotide sharing. TCRdb limited this immuneACCESS table to in-frame rearrangements with V and J called. A share of clones is missing; checked studies link under half to unresolved V genes, and the rest is unexplained. The V and J calls and clone size are taken from that table; D and trimming were inferred from the DNA. The sample table holds about 100,000 clones, of which roughly 74% were seen once. Of the sample, about 1.9% is held by the ten largest clones.

The sequenced sample consisted of PBMCs. This receptor was identified in a woman between 40 and 50 years old in good health and CMV-seronegative.

The CDR3 has the sequence CASSTLGGHTGELFF. DNA sequence: TGTGCCAGCAGCACCCTAGGGGGACACACCGGGGAGCTGTTTTTT. The rearranged chain carries TRBV7-8 and TRBJ2-2; a tentative D call is TRBD1 (6 bases match). Sequences SGHVS (CDR1) and FQNEAQ (CDR2) are obtained from the germline V gene. Cut back by 5 bases and 3 bases, the V and J ends lie 13 bases apart. The CDR3 starts with the cysteine, ends with the phenylalanine, and has 15 residues. Only CDR3 DNA is held: 45 bases, read in frame from base 1. Reference TRBV7-8 and TRBJ2-2 genes cover what lies past the CDR3, so the full variable domain is GAGVSQSPRYKVAKRGQDVALRCDPISGHVSLFWYQQALGQGPEFLTYFQNEAQLDKSGLPSDRFFAERPEGSVSTLKIQRTQQEDSAVYLCASSTLGGHTGELFFGEGSRLTVL.